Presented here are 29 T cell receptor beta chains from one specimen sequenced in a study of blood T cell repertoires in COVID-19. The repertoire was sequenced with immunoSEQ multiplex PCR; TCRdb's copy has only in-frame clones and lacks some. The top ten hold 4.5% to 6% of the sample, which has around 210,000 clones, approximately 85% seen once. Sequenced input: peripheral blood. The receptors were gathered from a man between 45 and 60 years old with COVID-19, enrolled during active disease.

The CDR3 loop reads CASSLQGQGVGETQYF. The CDR3, as DNA: TGTGCCAGCAGCTTGCAGGGACAGGGGGTAGGTGAGACCCAGTACTTC. The chain employs TRBV7-9 and TRBJ2-5; 11 bases match TRBD1. The V gene's germline CDR1 is SEHNR and CDR2 FQNEAQ (reference sequence). CDR3 size: 16 residues. After removal of 3 bases from V and 5 bases from J, the junction contained 8 bases not matched to a gene.

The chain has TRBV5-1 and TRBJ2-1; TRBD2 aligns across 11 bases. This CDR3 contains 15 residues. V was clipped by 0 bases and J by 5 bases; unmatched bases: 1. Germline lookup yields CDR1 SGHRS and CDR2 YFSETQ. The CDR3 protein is CASSLGTSGHNEQFF. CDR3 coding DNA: TGCGCCAGCAGCTTGGGGACTAGCGGGCACAATGAGCAGTTCTTC.

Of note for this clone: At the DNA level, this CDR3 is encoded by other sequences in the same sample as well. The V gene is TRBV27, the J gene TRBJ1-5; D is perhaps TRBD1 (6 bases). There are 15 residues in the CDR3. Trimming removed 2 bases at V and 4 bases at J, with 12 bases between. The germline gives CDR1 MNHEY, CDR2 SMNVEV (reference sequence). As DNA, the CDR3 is TGTGCCAGCAGTTTAGGGCAGGGGTCAAATCAGCCCCAGCATTTT. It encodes CASSLGQGSNQPQHF.

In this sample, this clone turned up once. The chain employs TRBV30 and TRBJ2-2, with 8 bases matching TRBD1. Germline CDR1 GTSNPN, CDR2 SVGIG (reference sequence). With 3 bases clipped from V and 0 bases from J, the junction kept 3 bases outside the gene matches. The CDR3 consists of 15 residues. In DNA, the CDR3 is TGTGCCTGGAGGACAGGGGCAGCGAACACCGGGGAGCTGTTTTTT. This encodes CAWRTGAANTGELFF.

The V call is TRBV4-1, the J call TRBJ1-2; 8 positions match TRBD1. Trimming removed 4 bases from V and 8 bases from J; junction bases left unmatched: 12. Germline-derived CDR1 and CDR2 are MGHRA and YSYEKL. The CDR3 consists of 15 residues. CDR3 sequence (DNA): TGCGCCAGCAGCCCACATACGACAGGGGCTGGGGGCTACACCTTC. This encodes CASSPHTTGAGGYTF.

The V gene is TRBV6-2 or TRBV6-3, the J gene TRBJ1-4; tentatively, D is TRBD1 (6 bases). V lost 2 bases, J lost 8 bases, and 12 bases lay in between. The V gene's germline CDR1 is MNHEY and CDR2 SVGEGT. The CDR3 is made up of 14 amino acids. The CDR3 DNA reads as TGTGCCAGCAGTTACGGTGGACAGTCAGAAAAACTGTTTTTT. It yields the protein CASSYGGQSEKLFF.

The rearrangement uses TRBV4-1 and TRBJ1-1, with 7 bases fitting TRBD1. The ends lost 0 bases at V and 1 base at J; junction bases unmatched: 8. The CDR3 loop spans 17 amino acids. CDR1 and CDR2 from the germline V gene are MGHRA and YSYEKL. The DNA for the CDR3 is TGCGCCAGCAGCCAAGAGAGCGTTTGGACAGGGAACACTGAAGCTTTCTTT. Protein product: CASSQESVWTGNTEAFF.

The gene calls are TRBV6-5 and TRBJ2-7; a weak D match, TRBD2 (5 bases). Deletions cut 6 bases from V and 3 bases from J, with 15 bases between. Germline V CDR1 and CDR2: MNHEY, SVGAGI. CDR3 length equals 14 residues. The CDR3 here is CASSRVGVFYEQYF. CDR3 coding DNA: TGTGCCAGCAGCCGCGTCGGGGTCTTCTACGAGCAGTACTTC.

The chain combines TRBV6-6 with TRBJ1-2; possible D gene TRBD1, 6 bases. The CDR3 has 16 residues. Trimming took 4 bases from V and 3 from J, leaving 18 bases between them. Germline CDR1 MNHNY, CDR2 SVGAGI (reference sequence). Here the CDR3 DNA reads TGTGCCAGCAGTTCCGGACAGTTTACCGGTGACTATGGCTACACCTTC. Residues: CASSSGQFTGDYGYTF.

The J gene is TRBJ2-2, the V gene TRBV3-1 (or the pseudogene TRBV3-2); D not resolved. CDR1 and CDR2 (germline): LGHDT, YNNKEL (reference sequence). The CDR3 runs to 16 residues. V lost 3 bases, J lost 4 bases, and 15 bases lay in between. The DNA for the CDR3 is TGTGCCAGCAGCCAGAGGTTAGTCAGCTTCACCGGGGAGCTGTTTTTT. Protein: CASSQRLVSFTGELFF.

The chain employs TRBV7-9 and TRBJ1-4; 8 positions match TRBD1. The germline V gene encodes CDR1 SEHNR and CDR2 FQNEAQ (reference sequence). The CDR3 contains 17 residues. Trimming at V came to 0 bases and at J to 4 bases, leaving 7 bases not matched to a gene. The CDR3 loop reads CASSLALRTGLNEKLFF. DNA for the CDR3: TGTGCCAGCAGCTTAGCGCTCAGGACAGGGCTTAATGAAAAACTGTTTTTT. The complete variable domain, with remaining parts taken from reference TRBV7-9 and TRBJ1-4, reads DTGVSQNPRHKITKRGQNVTFRCDPISEHNRLYWYRQTLGQGPEFLTYFQNEAQLEKSRLLSDRFSAERPKGSFSTLEIQRTEQGDSAMYLCASSLALRTGLNEKLFFGSGTQLSVL.

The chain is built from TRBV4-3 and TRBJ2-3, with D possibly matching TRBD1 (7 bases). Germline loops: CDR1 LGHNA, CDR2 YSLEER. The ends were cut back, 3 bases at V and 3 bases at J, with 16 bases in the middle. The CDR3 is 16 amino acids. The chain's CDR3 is CASSQRAGGWTDTQYF. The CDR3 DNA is TGCGCCAGCAGCCAGCGCGCAGGGGGGTGGACAGATACGCAGTATTTT.

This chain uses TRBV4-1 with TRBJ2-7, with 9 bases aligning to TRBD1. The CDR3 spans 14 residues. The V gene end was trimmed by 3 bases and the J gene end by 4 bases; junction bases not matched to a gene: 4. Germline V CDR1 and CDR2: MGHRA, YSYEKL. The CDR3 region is CASSQGTGQYEQYF. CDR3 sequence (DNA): TGCGCCAGCAGCCAGGGGACAGGGCAGTACGAGCAGTACTTC.

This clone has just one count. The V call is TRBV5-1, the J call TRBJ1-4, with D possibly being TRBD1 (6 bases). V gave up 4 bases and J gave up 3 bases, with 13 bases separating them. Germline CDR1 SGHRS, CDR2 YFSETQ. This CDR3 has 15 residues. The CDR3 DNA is TGCGCCAGCAGCAACCAGGGGAGTGCTAATGAAAAACTGTTTTTT. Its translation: CASSNQGSANEKLFF.

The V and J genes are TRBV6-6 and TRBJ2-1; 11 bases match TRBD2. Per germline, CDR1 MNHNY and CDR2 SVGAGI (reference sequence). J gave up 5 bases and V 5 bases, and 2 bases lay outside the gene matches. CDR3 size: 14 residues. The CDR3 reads CASSRLAGNNEQFF. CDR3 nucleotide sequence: TGTGCCAGCAGTCGACTAGCGGGGAACAATGAGCAGTTCTTC.

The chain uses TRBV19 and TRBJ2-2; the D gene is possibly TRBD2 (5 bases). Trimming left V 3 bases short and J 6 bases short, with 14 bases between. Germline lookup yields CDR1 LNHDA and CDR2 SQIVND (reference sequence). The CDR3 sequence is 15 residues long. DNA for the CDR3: TGTGCCAGTAGTATTTCGACTACCGTCCCCGGGGAGCTGTTTTTT. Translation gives CASSISTTVPGELFF.

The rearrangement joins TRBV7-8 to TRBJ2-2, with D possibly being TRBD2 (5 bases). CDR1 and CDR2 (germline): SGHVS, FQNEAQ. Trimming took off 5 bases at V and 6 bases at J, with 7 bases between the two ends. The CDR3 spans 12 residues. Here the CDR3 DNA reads TGTGCCAGCAGCCCACTAGCCGGGGAGCTGTTTTTT. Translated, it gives CASSPLAGELFF.

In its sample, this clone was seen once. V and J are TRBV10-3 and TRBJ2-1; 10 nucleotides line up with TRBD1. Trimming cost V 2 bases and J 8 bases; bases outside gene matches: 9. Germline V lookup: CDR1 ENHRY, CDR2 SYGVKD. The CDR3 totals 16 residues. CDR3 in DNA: TGTGCCATCAGTGAGGGGGACAGGGGCCTCGGTGATGAGCAGTTCTTC. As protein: CAISEGDRGLGDEQFF.

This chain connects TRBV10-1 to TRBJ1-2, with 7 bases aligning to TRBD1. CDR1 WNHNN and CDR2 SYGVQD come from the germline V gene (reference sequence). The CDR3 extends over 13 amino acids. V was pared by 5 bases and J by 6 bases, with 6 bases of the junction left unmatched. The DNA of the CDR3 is TGCGCCAGCAGTATCGACAGGGCGGATGGCTACACCTTC. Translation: CASSIDRADGYTF.

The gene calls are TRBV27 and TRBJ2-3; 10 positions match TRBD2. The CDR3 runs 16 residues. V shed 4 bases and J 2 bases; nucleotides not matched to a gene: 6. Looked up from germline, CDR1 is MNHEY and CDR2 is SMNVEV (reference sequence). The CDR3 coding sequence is TGTGCCAGCAGTTCGAGAGCGGGGGGGCTCACAGATACGCAGTATTTT. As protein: CASSSRAGGLTDTQYF.

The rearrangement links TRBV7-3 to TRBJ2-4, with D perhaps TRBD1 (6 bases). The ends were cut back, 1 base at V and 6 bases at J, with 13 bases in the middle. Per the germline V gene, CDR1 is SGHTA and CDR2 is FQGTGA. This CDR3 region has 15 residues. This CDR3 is CASSLSGQGRNIQYF. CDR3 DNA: TGTGCCAGCAGCTTAAGCGGCCAGGGGAGAAACATTCAGTACTTC.

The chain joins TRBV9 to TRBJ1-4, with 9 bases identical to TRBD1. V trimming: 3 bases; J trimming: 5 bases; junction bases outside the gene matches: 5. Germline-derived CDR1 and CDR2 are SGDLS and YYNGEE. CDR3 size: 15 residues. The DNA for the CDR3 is TGTGCCAGCAGCGAAAGGGACAGGGCAAATGAAAAACTGTTTTTT. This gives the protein CASSERDRANEKLFF.

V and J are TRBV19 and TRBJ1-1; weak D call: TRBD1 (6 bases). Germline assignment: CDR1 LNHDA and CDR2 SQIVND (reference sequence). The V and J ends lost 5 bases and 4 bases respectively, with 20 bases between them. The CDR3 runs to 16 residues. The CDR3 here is CASSPGYRVSFTEAFF. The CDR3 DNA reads TGTGCCAGTAGTCCAGGATACAGGGTGTCGTTCACTGAAGCTTTCTTT.

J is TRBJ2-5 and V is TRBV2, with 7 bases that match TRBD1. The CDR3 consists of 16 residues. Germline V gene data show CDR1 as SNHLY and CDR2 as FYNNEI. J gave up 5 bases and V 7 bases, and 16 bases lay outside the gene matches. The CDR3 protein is CASTLSYRGAWETQYF. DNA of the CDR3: TGTGCCAGCACCCTTTCTTACAGGGGAGCTTGGGAGACCCAGTACTTC.

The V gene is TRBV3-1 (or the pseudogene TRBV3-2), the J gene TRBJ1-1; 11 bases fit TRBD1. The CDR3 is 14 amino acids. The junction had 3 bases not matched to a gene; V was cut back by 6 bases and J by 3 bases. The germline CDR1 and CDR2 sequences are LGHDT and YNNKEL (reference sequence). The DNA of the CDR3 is TGTGCCAGCAGGGACAGGGGGCTGCACACTGAAGCTTTCTTT. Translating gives CASRDRGLHTEAFF.

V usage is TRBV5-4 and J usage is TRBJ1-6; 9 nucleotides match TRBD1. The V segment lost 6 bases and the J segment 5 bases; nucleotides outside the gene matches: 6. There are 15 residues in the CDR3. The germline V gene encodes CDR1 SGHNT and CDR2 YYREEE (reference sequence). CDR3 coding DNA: TGTGCCAGCACCTCGGACAGGGGTAATAATTCACCCCTCCACTTT. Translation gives CASTSDRGNNSPLHF. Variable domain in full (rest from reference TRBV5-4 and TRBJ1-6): ETGVTQSPTHLIKTRGQQVTLRCSSQSGHNTVSWYQQALGQGPQFIFQYYREEENGRGNFPPRFSGLQFPNYSSELNVNALELDDSALYLCASTSDRGNNSPLHFGNGTRLTVT.

CDR3 coding DNA: TGTGCCAGCAGCTTCGCGACAGGCGGGTACACTGAAGCTTTCTTT. Its translation: CASSFATGGYTEAFF. The gene calls are TRBV7-9 and TRBJ1-1; a possible D gene is TRBD1 (6 bases). The CDR3 runs to 15 residues. From germline, CDR1 is SEHNR and CDR2 FQNEAQ (reference sequence). Trimming removed 3 bases at V and 3 bases at J, with 14 bases between.

The CDR3 is CASSPFPLAGVFNEQFF. CDR3 DNA sequence: TGTGCCAGCAGCCCCTTCCCCCTAGCGGGGGTCTTCAATGAGCAGTTCTTC. The chain has TRBV3-1 (or the pseudogene TRBV3-2) and TRBJ2-1; 10 bases line up with TRBD2. Germline CDR1 LGHDT, CDR2 YNNKEL (reference sequence). With 4 bases clipped from V and 6 bases from J, the junction kept 12 bases outside the gene matches. The length of the CDR3 is 17 residues.

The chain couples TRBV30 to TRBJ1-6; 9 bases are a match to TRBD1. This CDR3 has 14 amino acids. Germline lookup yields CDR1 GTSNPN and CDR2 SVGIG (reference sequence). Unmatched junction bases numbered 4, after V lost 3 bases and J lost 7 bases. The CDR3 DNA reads TGTGCCTGGAGCGGACAGGGGAACAATTCACCCCTCCACTTT. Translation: CAWSGQGNNSPLHF.